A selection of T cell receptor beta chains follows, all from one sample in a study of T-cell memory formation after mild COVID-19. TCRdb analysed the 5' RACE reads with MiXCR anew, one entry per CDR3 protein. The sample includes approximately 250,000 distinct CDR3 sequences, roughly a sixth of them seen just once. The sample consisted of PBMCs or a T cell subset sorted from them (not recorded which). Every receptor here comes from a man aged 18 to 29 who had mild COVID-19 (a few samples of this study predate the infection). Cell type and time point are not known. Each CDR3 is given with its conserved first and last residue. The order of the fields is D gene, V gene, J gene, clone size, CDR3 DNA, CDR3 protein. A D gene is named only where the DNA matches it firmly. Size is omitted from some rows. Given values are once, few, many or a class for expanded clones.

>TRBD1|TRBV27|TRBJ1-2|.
TGTGCCAGCAGGGGACAGGGCTGGGGATATGGCTACACCTTC
CASRGQGWGYGYTF
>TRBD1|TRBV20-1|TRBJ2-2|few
TGCAGTGCTAGGACAGGGGTCGGGGAGCTGTTTTTT
CSARTGVGELFF
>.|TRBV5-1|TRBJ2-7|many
TGCGCCAGCAGCTTGGAGACTGCCTCCTACGAGCAGTACTTC
CASSLETASYEQYF
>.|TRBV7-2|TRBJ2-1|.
TGTGCCAGCAGCTTAGTGGGCGGTGACGATGAGCAGTTCTTC
CASSLVGGDDEQFF
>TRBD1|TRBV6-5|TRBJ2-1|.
TGTGACAGCAGTTACGATGTCAGGGGGACGAACAATGAGCAGTTCTTC
CDSSYDVRGTNNEQFF
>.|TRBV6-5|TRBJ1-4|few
TGTGCCAGCAGTGGGGACAATGAAAAACTGTTTTTT
CASSGDNEKLFF
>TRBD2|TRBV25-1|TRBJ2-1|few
TGTGCCAGCAGTGGTCCGGGGGGGGGATACAATGAGCAGTTCTTC
CASSGPGGGYNEQFF
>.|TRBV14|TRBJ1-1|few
TGTGCCAGCAGCCAGCCCTCCACTGAAGCTTTCTTT
CASSQPSTEAFF
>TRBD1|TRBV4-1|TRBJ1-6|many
TGCGCCAGCAGCCAAGAACCTACATTAGGACAGGGAAGTGTATATTCACCCCTCCACTTT
CASSQEPTLGQGSVYSPLHF
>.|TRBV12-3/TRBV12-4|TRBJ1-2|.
TGTGCCAGCAGTTTACAGCGGGGGTTGGCCTATGGCTACACCTTC
CASSLQRGLAYGYTF
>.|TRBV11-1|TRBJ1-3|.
TGTGCCAGCAGCGTGCCACTCGGAAACACCATATATTTT
CASSVPLGNTIYF
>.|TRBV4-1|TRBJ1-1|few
TGCGCCAGCAGCCAAGTCGGCCCATACACTGAAGCTTTCTTT
CASSQVGPYTEAFF
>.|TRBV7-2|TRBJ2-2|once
TGTGCCAGCAGCCCCCAGGGAGTCACCGGTGAGCTGTTTTTT
CASSPQGVTGELFF
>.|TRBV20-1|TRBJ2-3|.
TGCAGTGCTGCCGGGACACCTAGCACAGATACGCAGTATTTT
CSAAGTPSTDTQYF
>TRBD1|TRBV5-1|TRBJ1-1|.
TGCGCCAGCAGCAAAGAGGGCGGGACAGGGGCACCCGAAGCTTTCTTT
CASSKEGGTGAPEAFF
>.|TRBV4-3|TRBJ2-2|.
TGCGCCAGCAGTGGTCTTCGGGAGCTGTTTTTT
CASSGLRELFF
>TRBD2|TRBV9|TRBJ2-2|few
TGTGCCAGCAGGGCGGGACTAGCGGGGGCCGGGGAGCTGTTTTTT
CASRAGLAGAGELFF
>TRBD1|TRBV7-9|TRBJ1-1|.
TGTGCCAGCAGCGCATCCGGGACAGCGAACACTGAAGCTTTCTTT
CASSASGTANTEAFF
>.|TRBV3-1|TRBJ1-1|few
TGTGCCAGCAGCCAAGATGGCAGGCTGAACACTGAAGCTTTCTTT
CASSQDGRLNTEAFF
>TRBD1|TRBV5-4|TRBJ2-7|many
TGTGCCAGCAGCTGGGGACAGGGTTTGCTGGACGAGCAGTACTTC
CASSWGQGLLDEQYF
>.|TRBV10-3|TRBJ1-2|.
TGTGCCATCAGACCCCAGGGTAACTATGGCTACACCTTC
CAIRPQGNYGYTF
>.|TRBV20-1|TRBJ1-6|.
TGCAGTGCTAGAGGGTCAGATCGATCCTTTAATTCACCCCTCCACTTT
CSARGSDRSFNSPLHF
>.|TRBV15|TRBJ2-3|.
TGTGCCACCAGCAGAGATGGCAGGGTCCGGCAGTATTTT
CATSRDGRVRQYF